A selection of T cell receptor beta chains follows, all from one sample in a study of T-cell reconstitution after alpha-beta-depleted transplantation in children. One entry per CDR3 protein, called by TCRdb with MiXCR from the PCR reads. Of about 260,000 distinct CDR3 sequences in the sample, 6.5% to 10% were seen once. The specimen was PBMCs, mostly from graft donor cells, collected 180 days after TCRalphabeta/CD19-depleted stem cell transplant. The source of these receptors is a male patient between 5 and 17 years old who had a stem cell transplant for acute lymphoblastic leukemia, so the T cells may come from the graft donor. Both conserved end residues are part of each CDR3. The order of the fields is J gene, D gene, V gene, clone size, CDR3 DNA, CDR3 protein. A D gene is named only where the DNA matches it firmly. Some rows mark clone size as missing; the rest say once, few, many or name a class of expanded clone.

TRBJ1-1 | . | TRBV24-1 | many | TGTGCCACCAGGGGGGAGAACACTGAAGCTTTCTTT | CATRGENTEAFF
TRBJ2-5 | TRBD2 | TRBV2 | many | TGTGCCAGCGGCATAGCGGGGGATTACCAAGAGACCCAGTACTTC | CASGIAGDYQETQYF
TRBJ2-5 | . | TRBV19 | many | TGTGCCAGTAGAAAGGACCTGATCGAAGAGACCCAGTACTTC | CASRKDLIEETQYF
TRBJ2-1 | TRBD1 | TRBV5-1 | many | TGCGCCAGCACGGACAGGGGGAACTACAATGAGCAGTTCTTC | CASTDRGNYNEQFF
TRBJ2-1 | TRBD2 | TRBV11-2 | many | TGTGCCAGCAGCTTAGGTGCGGCGGGGGGGCGGAATGAGCAGTTCTTC | CASSLGAAGGRNEQFF
TRBJ2-3 | . | TRBV12-3/TRBV12-4 | many | TGTGCCAGCAGCTTAACGGGGGATACGCAGTATTTT | CASSLTGDTQYF
TRBJ2-7 | . | TRBV29-1 | many | TGCAGCGTTGAAGAAAACGAGCAGTACTTC | CSVEENEQYF
TRBJ2-7 | TRBD1 | TRBV7-9 | many | TGTGCCAGCAGCTTAGTGCCCTGGACAGGGAACAACGAGCAGTACTTC | CASSLVPWTGNNEQYF
TRBJ2-2 | TRBD1 | TRBV24-1 | many | TGTGCCACCAGTGACACAGGGGAGAACACCGGGGAGCTGTTTTTT | CATSDTGENTGELFF
TRBJ2-7 | . | TRBV3-1 | many | TGTGCCAGCAGCCAAGATGTATGGCAAACCTACGAGCAGTACTTC | CASSQDVWQTYEQYF
TRBJ2-1 | . | TRBV9 | many | TGTGCCAGCAGCGTCGGGACTCCGTCCTACAATGAGCAGTTCTTC | CASSVGTPSYNEQFF
TRBJ2-1 | TRBD2 | TRBV7-2 | many | TGTGCCAGCAGCTCCCCAACTAGCGGGGCAGGCTTAAATGAGCAGTTCTTC | CASSSPTSGAGLNEQFF
TRBJ2-7 | TRBD1 | TRBV5-1 | many | TGCGCCAGCAGCTTCCGGGACAGGGGCCACGAGCAGTACTTC | CASSFRDRGHEQYF
TRBJ2-7 | . | TRBV28 | many | TGTGCCAGCAGACCGGGACATGCGGACGAGCAGTACTTC | CASRPGHADEQYF
TRBJ1-2 | . | TRBV5-1 | many | TGCGCCAGCAGCTTGGCCGAAGGGGGGCCCTATGGCTACACCTTC | CASSLAEGGPYGYTF
TRBJ2-7 | TRBD2 | TRBV28 | . | TGTGCCAGCAATCCGGGACTACCCTACGAGCAGTACTTC | CASNPGLPYEQYF
TRBJ2-5 | TRBD2 | TRBV7-3 | few | TGTGCCAGCAGCTTAACGGCGGGAGTACAAGAGACCCAGTACTTC | CASSLTAGVQETQYF
TRBJ1-4 | TRBD1 | TRBV5-5 | few | TGTGCCAGCAGCTTCCGGGACAGGAAAAAACTGTTTTTT | CASSFRDRKKLFF
TRBJ1-6 | . | TRBV9 | many | TGTGCCAGCAGCGTAGAGGGGAGGGGTGATTCACCCCTCCACTTT | CASSVEGRGDSPLHF
TRBJ2-7 | TRBD1 | TRBV11-1 | many | TGTGCCAGCAGCTTAGCGACAGGGATGGGGACCCCCTTCTACGGAGAGTACTTC | CASSLATGMGTPFYGEYF
TRBJ2-2 | TRBD2 | TRBV20-1 | . | TGCAGTGCTAGAGGGACTAGCGGGGCCGGGGGCACCGGGGAGCTGTTTTTT | CSARGTSGAGGTGELFF
TRBJ1-5 | . | TRBV5-1 | many | TGCGCCAGCAGTTGGGGGGTCGATCAGCCCCAGCATTTT | CASSWGVDQPQHF
TRBJ2-1 | TRBD1 | TRBV6-1 | many | TGTGCCAGCAGTCGGACAGGTGGCAGTCACAATGAGCAGTTCTTC | CASSRTGGSHNEQFF
TRBJ2-3 | TRBD1 | TRBV3-1 | . | TGTGCCAACAGCCAAACCGGGACAGGGGACCCAGATACGCAGTATTTT | CANSQTGTGDPDTQYF
TRBJ1-1 | . | TRBV20-1 | many | TGCAGTGCTACCGGGGGAGGGGGCACTGAAGCTTTCTTT | CSATGGGGTEAFF
TRBJ1-2 | . | TRBV7-6 | . | TGTGCCAGCAGCCCCCAGGGTAACGTCGGTGGCTACACCTTC | CASSPQGNVGGYTF
TRBJ2-5 | TRBD2 | TRBV4-2 | many | TGTGCCAGCAGCCAAGGGACTAGCGAGGGGACCCAGTACTTC | CASSQGTSEGTQYF
TRBJ1-5 | . | TRBV10-3 | many | TGTGCCATCAGGGGGGAACCCAATCAGCCCCAGCATTTT | CAIRGEPNQPQHF
TRBJ2-1 | TRBD2 | TRBV5-1 | many | TGCGCCAGCAGCTTTCGGACTAGCGCGATCTCCTACAATGAGCAGTTCTTC | CASSFRTSAISYNEQFF
TRBJ1-1 | . | TRBV12-3/TRBV12-4 | many | TGTGCCAGCACCGGGCGGGCGAACACTGAAGCTTTCTTT | CASTGRANTEAFF
TRBJ1-6 | . | TRBV3-1 | many | TGTGCCAGCAGCCAAGTCCCTACAGGGAATTCACCCCTCCACTTT | CASSQVPTGNSPLHF
TRBJ1-2 | TRBD1 | TRBV20-1 | many | TGCAGTGCTAGAGATTCCCATCCCAGGGGGGCCTATGGCTACACCTTC | CSARDSHPRGAYGYTF
TRBJ2-7 | TRBD1 | TRBV6-5 | . | TGTGCCAGCAGTTACCCTACGGTGAAGGGGGCAATCTACGAGCAGTACTTC | CASSYPTVKGAIYEQYF
TRBJ2-1 | . | TRBV28 | many | TGTGCCAGCACCCCTACTTTGAGCTCCTACAATGAGCAGTTCTTC | CASTPTLSSYNEQFF
TRBJ2-5 | . | TRBV12-3/TRBV12-4 | many | TGTGCCAGCAGACCTGACAGGAGGCAAGAGACCCAGTACTTC | CASRPDRRQETQYF
TRBJ1-2 | . | TRBV21-1 | many | TGTGCCAGCAGCACTCACAGGGGGCGTTACACCTTC | CASSTHRGRYTF
TRBJ2-1 | . | TRBV24-1 | many | TGTGCCACCAGCCGAGGAGGGTATGAGCAGTTCTTC | CATSRGGYEQFF
TRBJ1-1 | . | TRBV28 | many | TGTGCCAGCAGCCTAGCTGCGGGCCTTTATTACACTGAAGCTTTCTTT | CASSLAAGLYYTEAFF
TRBJ2-4 | . | TRBV5-1 | . | TGCGCCAGCAGCTTGGAACACTTAGGACAGCGGCACTTC | CASSLEHLGQRHF
TRBJ2-1 | . | TRBV24-1 | many | TGTGCCACCAGTGACCCCCCCGGGCACAAGCAGTTCTTC | CATSDPPGHKQFF
TRBJ2-1 | . | TRBV7-9 | few | TGTGCCAGCAGCCCCCCCCCAAACAGGGTTAGACACAATGAGCAGTTCTTC | CASSPPPNRVRHNEQFF
TRBJ2-2 | TRBD2 | TRBV6-5 | many | TGTGCCAGCAGTTACAGCGGGGCCCCGGGGACCGGGGAGCTGTTTTTT | CASSYSGAPGTGELFF
TRBJ1-1 | TRBD1 | TRBV4-3 | many | TGCGCCAGCAGCCCCGGGACAGGGGGCGAAGCTTTCTTT | CASSPGTGGEAFF
TRBJ2-1 | . | TRBV10-3 | many | TGTGCCATCATGTTGGGGGACCGATACAATGAGCAGTTCTTC | CAIMLGDRYNEQFF
TRBJ2-5 | TRBD1 | TRBV2 | . | TGTGCCAGCAGTGAAGGACAGGGGGAGACCCAGTACTTC | CASSEGQGETQYF
TRBJ1-1 | . | TRBV27 | many | TGTGCCAGCAGTTTCGGCGGGGCTGGCGCTGAAGCTTTCTTT | CASSFGGAGAEAFF
TRBJ2-7 | TRBD2 | TRBV18 | . | TGTGCCAGCTCACCTCGTCTGACTAGCGGGACTGGGTGGCAGTCCTTC | CASSPRLTSGTGWQSF
TRBJ2-7 | TRBD2 | TRBV7-2 | many | TGTGCCAGCAGCTTAGCGGGACTAGCGGGATCCGAGCAGTACTTC | CASSLAGLAGSEQYF
TRBJ1-6 | . | TRBV5-1 | many | TGCGCCAGCAGCCCGATAAGACCAGGGGATAATTCACCCCTCCACTTT | CASSPIRPGDNSPLHF
TRBJ1-6 | . | TRBV27 | many | TGTGCCAGCAGTTTTCAGGCCTGGAATTCACCCCTCCACTTT | CASSFQAWNSPLHF
TRBJ1-2 | TRBD1 | TRBV6-5 | . | TGTGCCAGCAGTTACTACCCGGGACAGGGGCGATACAACTATGGCTACACCTTC | CASSYYPGQGRYNYGYTF
TRBJ2-5 | . | TRBV9 | many | TGTGCCAGCACCCGAGGACGGGGGCCCGAAGAGACCCAGTACTTC | CASTRGRGPEETQYF
TRBJ2-1 | . | TRBV7-9 | many | TGTGCCAGCAGCTTTTTTCAGGCGGGCTACAATGAGCAGTTCTTC | CASSFFQAGYNEQFF
TRBJ1-5 | . | TRBV4-2 | many | TGTGCCAGCAGCCAAGAAACAGGAGGTCAGCCCCAGCATTTT | CASSQETGGQPQHF
TRBJ2-5 | . | TRBV28 | many | TGTGCCAGCAGTTCCCGGGGACAAGAGACCCAGTACTTC | CASSSRGQETQYF